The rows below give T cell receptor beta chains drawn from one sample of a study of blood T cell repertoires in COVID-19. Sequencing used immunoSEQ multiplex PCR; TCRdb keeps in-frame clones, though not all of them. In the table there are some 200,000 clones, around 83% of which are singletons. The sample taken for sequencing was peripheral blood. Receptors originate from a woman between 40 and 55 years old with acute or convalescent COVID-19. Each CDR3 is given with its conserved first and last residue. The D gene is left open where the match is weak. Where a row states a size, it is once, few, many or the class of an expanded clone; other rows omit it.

TGTGCCAGCAGAATATCGCAGGAGGGTGAGCAGTTCTTC	CASRISQEGEQFF	TRBJ2-1	TRBV12-3/TRBV12-4	once	.
TGCGCCAGCAGAGGGACAGGTTATGGCGCTGAAGCTTTCTTT	CASRGTGYGAEAFF	TRBJ1-1	TRBV5-1	.	TRBD1
TGTGCCAGCAGCCCCTCCATAGCGGGGGGCTCTTTCGTGCAGTACTTC	CASSPSIAGGSFVQYF	TRBJ2-7	TRBV3-1/TRBV3-2	.	TRBD2
TGTGCCAGCACGGGACTAGCGGGGAACGAGCAGTACTTC	CASTGLAGNEQYF	TRBJ2-7	TRBV2	.	TRBD2
TGTGCCAGCAGCCGAAGTAGGGCAGGGGGTTCTGGCTACACCTTC	CASSRSRAGGSGYTF	TRBJ1-2	TRBV5-5	.	TRBD1
TGTGCCAGCAGCCAAGACGGGGGGTCTACCGGGGAGCTGTTTTTT	CASSQDGGSTGELFF	TRBJ2-2	TRBV4-2	.	TRBD2
TGTGCCAGTAGTAGTCTGTGGGGCAGTCTTTCCTACGAGCAGTACTTC	CASSSLWGSLSYEQYF	TRBJ2-7	TRBV19	few	.
TGTGCCAGCAGCCTGGGACTCCAGGTCACAGATACGCAGTATTTT	CASSLGLQVTDTQYF	TRBJ2-3	TRBV7-2	once	.
TGCAGCGTTGAAGAGGTGTTGGGGCAGGGGAAGGCTGGCTACACCTTC	CSVEEVLGQGKAGYTF	TRBJ1-2	TRBV29-1	.	.
TGTGCCAGCAAGGGGTCCTACGAGCAGTACTTC	CASKGSYEQYF	TRBJ2-7	TRBV28	.	.
TGTGCCAGCAGCTTAGGTGGGACGCCGCGGGGCTATGGCTACACCTTC	CASSLGGTPRGYGYTF	TRBJ1-2	TRBV7-2	.	.
TGTGCCAGGTGGGGGCTTGATGGCTACACCTTC	CARWGLDGYTF	TRBJ1-2	TRBV6-5	.	.
TGTGCCAGCAGTCGCAGTGACAATGAGCAGTTCTTC	CASSRSDNEQFF	TRBJ2-1	TRBV12-3/TRBV12-4	.	.
TGCGCCAGCAGCTTGGAGGCGGATCCCTACGAGCAGTACTTC	CASSLEADPYEQYF	TRBJ2-7	TRBV5-1	.	.
TGTGCCAGCAGCGAATCCGGGACAATGAACACTGAAGCTTTCTTT	CASSESGTMNTEAFF	TRBJ1-1	TRBV9	.	.
TGTGCCACCAGTTGGGACAGGGGGGATCGGCTCTATGGCTACACCTTC	CATSWDRGDRLYGYTF	TRBJ1-2	TRBV24-1	.	TRBD1
TGTGCCACCAGCAGAGAGACAGCACCTAACTATGGCTACACCTTC	CATSRETAPNYGYTF	TRBJ1-2	TRBV15	.	.
TGTGCCTGGAGTGTAGAGGAGACCCAGTACTTC	CAWSVEETQYF	TRBJ2-5	TRBV30	few	.
TGTGCCAGCAGGCCCTTTTGGACTAGCGGGGGGGTGAGCTCCTACAATGAGCAGTTCTTC	CASRPFWTSGGVSSYNEQFF	TRBJ2-1	TRBV28	.	TRBD2
TGTGCCACCAGCAGAGAACTTCGGGACTACGAGCAGTACTTC	CATSRELRDYEQYF	TRBJ2-7	TRBV15	few	.
TGTGCCAGCAGCCTAGACAGGGGGCCGGGTCGGGGCTACACCTTC	CASSLDRGPGRGYTF	TRBJ1-2	TRBV4-2	.	TRBD1
TGTGCCAGCAGGACGACGGGACAGCTATTTTATAGCAATCAGCCCCAGCATTTT	CASRTTGQLFYSNQPQHF	TRBJ1-5	TRBV28	.	TRBD1
TGTGCCAGCAGCCCCTCCGGGGGGAGCTCCTACAATGAGCAGTTCTTC	CASSPSGGSSYNEQFF	TRBJ2-1	TRBV7-2	.	TRBD2
TGTGCCAGCAGCCAAGCTCTGAACACTGAAGCTTTCTTT	CASSQALNTEAFF	TRBJ1-1	TRBV3-1/TRBV3-2	.	.
TGTGCCAGCAGAGAAGGAAGGGGGTTAGTTCCGGGCACTGAAGCTTTCTTT	CASREGRGLVPGTEAFF	TRBJ1-1	TRBV7-9	.	.
TGTGCCAGCAGCTTCGGGACAGGGGTATCACCCCTCCACTTT	CASSFGTGVSPLHF	TRBJ1-6	TRBV5-6	.	TRBD1
TGCGCCAGCAGCCCCTTGGCCGGGACACCTAATCAGCCCCAGCATTTT	CASSPLAGTPNQPQHF	TRBJ1-5	TRBV4-1	.	.
TGTGCCAGCAGCTTGGCTCCTAGGGGCTCGCAAGAGACCCAGTACTTC	CASSLAPRGSQETQYF	TRBJ2-5	TRBV5-4	.	.
TGTGCCAGCAGCCATGCTTTACATCAGGGGGATGCGTGGAATGAGCAGTTCTTC	CASSHALHQGDAWNEQFF	TRBJ2-1	TRBV14	many	TRBD1
TGCGCCAGCAGCCAAGGTATGGGGGGTGGACTATACGAGCAGTACTTC	CASSQGMGGGLYEQYF	TRBJ2-7	TRBV4-1	.	.
TGTGCCAGCAGCTTATCTAGCGGGGGGCCCTACGAGCAGTACTTC	CASSLSSGGPYEQYF	TRBJ2-7	TRBV7-9	.	TRBD2
TGTGCCAGCAGTTTTGCCGGGTCCCATAACTCTGGAAACACCATATATTTT	CASSFAGSHNSGNTIYF	TRBJ1-3	TRBV28	.	.
TGTGCCAGCAGCCAAGACAGGGGACGTAACGAGCAGTACTTC	CASSQDRGRNEQYF	TRBJ2-7	TRBV3-1/TRBV3-2	.	.
TGTGCCAGCAGCCTTTTCCCGTCCGGACAGGGGGTCTACGAGCAGTACTTC	CASSLFPSGQGVYEQYF	TRBJ2-7	TRBV7-9	.	TRBD1
TGTGCCAGCTCACCTCCGACATCGAACACCGGGGAGCTGTTTTTT	CASSPPTSNTGELFF	TRBJ2-2	TRBV18	.	.
TGTGCCAGCAAACCGGGACAGGGCTATTCACCCCTCCACTTT	CASKPGQGYSPLHF	TRBJ1-6	TRBV28	.	TRBD1
TGTGCCAGCAGTTTGCGGGGCGGGATATCGGGAAATGAGCAGTTCTTC	CASSLRGGISGNEQFF	TRBJ2-1	TRBV28	once	.
TGTGCCAGCAAAAGACAAGTGGCCCCTGAAGCTTTCTTT	CASKRQVAPEAFF	TRBJ1-1	TRBV2	.	.
TGTGCCACCAGTGACCCCCTCGACCGGGACACATTCACAGATACGCAGTATTTT	CATSDPLDRDTFTDTQYF	TRBJ2-3	TRBV24-1	.	.
TGTGCCAGCAGCCGCGGTTCAGGGTCCGGCTACACCTTC	CASSRGSGSGYTF	TRBJ1-2	TRBV11-2	.	.
TGTGCCAGCTCAGGGTCCTATAATTCACCCCTCCACTTT	CASSGSYNSPLHF	TRBJ1-6	TRBV4-2	.	.
TGTGCCAGTACCAATCAGGGGGCAGGGGGCCTCTATGGCTACACCTTC	CASTNQGAGGLYGYTF	TRBJ1-2	TRBV19	.	TRBD1